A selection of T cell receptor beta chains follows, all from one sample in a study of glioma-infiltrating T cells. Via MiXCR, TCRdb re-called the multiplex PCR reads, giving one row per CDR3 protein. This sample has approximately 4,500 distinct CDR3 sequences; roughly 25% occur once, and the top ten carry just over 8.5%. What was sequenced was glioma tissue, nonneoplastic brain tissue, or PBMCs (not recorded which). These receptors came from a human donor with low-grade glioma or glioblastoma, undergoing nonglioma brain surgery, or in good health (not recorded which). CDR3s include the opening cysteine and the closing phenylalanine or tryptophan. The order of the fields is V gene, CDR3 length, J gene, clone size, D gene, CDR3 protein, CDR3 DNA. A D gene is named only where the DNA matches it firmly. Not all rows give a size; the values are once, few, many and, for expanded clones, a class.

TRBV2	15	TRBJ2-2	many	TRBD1	CACSRDRTNTGELFF	TGTGCCTGTTCCCGGGACAGGACTAACACCGGGGAGCTGTTTTTT
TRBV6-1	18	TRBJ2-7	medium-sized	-	CASSYDSPGAGSSYEQYF	TGTGCCAGCAGTTATGACTCGCCGGGAGCAGGGAGCTCCTACGAGCAGTACTTC
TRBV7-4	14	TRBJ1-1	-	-	CASSVGEGDSEAFF	TGTGCCAGCAGCGTAGGGGAGGGGGACTCTGAAGCTTTCTTT
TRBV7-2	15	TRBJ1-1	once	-	CASSPQTGLNAEAFF	TGTGCCAGCAGCCCGCAGACAGGACTGAACGCTGAAGCTTTCTTT
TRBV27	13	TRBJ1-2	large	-	CASSYSPNYGYTF	TGTGCCAGCAGTTACAGCCCTAACTATGGCTACACCTTC
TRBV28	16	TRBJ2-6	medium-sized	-	CASSQWARQGANVLTF	TGTGCCAGCAGCCAGTGGGCCCGGCAAGGGGCCAACGTCCTGACTTTC
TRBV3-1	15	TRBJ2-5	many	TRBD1	CASRELTGAQETQYF	TGTGCCAGCAGGGAGCTGACAGGGGCCCAAGAGACCCAGTACTTC
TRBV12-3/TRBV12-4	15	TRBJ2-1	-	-	CASSSETGTYNEQFF	TGTGCCAGCAGTTCAGAAACAGGGACTTACAATGAGCAGTTCTTC
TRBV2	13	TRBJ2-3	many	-	CASRPGGPDTQYF	TGTGCCAGCAGGCCGGGGGGCCCAGATACGCAGTATTTT
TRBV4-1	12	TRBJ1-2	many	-	CASSHVGFGYTF	TGCGCCAGCAGCCATGTAGGGTTTGGCTACACCTTC
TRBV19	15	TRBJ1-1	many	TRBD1	CASSIHRDRGTEAFF	TGTGCCAGTAGTATACACCGGGACAGGGGAACTGAAGCTTTCTTT
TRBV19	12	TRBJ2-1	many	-	CASSIEPSEQFF	TGTGCCAGTAGTATAGAACCAAGTGAGCAGTTCTTC
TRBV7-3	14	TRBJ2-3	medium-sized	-	CASSLTGGPDTQYF	TGTGCCAGCAGCTTAACGGGGGGCCCAGATACGCAGTATTTT
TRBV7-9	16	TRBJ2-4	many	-	CASSLAQDLAKNIQYF	TGTGCCAGCAGCTTAGCCCAAGATCTAGCCAAAAACATTCAGTACTTC
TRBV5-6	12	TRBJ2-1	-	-	CASSLVGDEQLF	TGTGCCAGCAGCTTGGTGGGGGATGAGCAGCTCTTC
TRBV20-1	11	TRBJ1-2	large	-	CSARTADGYTF	TGCAGTGCTAGGACAGCGGATGGCTACACCTTC